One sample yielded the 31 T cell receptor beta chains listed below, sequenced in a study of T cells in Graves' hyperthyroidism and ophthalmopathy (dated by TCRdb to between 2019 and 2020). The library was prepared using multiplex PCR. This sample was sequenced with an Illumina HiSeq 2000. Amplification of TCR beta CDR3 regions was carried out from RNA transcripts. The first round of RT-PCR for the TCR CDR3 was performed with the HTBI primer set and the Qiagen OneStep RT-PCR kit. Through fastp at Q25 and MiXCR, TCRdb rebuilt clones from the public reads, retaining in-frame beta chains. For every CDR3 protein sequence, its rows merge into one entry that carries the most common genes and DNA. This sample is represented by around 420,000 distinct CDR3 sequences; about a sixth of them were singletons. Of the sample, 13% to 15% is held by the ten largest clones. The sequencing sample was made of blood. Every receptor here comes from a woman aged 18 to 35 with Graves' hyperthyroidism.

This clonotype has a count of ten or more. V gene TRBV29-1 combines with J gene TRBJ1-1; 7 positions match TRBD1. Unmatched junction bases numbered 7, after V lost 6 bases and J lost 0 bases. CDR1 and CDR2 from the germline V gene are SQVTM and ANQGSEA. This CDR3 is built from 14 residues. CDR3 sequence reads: CSVTVGQMNTEAFF. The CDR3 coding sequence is TGCAGCGTAACAGTGGGACAGATGAACACTGAAGCTTTCTTT.

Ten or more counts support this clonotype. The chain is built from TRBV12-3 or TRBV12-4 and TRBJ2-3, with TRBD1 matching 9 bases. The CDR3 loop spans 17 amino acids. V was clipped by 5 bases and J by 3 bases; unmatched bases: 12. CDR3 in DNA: TGTGCCAGCAGTCCGGGACAGGGCCTGGAGTGGACAGATACGCAGTATTTT. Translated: CASSPGQGLEWTDTQYF.

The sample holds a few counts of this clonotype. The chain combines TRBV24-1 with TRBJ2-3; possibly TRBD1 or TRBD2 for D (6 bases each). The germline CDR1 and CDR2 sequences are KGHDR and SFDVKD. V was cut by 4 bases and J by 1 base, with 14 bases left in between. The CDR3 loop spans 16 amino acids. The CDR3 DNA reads TGTGCCACCAGTGACCCACAGGGACTTGGCACAGATACGCAGTATTTT. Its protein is CATSDPQGLGTDTQYF.

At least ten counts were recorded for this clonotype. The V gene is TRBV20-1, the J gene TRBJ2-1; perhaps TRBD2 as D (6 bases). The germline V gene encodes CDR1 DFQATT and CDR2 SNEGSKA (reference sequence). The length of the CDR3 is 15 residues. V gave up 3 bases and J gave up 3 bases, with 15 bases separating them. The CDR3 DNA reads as TGCAGTGCTAGCCCCGGAGCGGGTGACTACAATGAGCAGTTCTTC. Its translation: CSASPGAGDYNEQFF.

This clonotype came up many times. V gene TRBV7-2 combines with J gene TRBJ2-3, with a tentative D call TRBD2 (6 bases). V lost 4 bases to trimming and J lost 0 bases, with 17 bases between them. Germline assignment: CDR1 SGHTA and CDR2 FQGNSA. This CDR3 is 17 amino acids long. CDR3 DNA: TGTGCCAGCAGCTCTGACGGGACTCCCGCTAGCACAGATACGCAGTATTTT. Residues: CASSSDGTPASTDTQYF.

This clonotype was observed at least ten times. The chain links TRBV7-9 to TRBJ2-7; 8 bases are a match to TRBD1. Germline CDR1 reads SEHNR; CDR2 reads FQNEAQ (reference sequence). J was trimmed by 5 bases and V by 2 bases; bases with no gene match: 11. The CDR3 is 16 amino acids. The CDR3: CASSLWFGQGNNEQYF. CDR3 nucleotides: TGTGCCAGCAGCTTATGGTTCGGACAGGGAAACAACGAGCAGTACTTC.

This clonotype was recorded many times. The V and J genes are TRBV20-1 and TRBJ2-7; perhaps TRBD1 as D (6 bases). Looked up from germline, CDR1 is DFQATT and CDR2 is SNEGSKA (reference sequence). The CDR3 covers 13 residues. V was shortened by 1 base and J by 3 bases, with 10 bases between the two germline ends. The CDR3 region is CSARGDNYYEQYF. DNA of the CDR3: TGCAGTGCTAGAGGGGACAATTACTACGAGCAGTACTTC.

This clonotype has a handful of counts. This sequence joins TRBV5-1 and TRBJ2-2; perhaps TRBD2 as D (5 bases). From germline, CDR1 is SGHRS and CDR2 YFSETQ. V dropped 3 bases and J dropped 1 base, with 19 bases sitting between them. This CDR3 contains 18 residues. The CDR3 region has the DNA TGCGCCAGCAGCTCGGGAAGAGACTACCTTAAGAACACCGGGGAGCTGTTTTTT. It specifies CASSSGRDYLKNTGELFF.

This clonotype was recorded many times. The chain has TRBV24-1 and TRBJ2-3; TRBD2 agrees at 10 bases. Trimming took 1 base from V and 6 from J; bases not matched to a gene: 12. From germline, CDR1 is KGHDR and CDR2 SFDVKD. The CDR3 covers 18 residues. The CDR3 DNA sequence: TGTGCCACCAGTGATTTCCTTACCCCGGGACTAGCGTTCGATACGCAGTATTTT. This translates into CATSDFLTPGLAFDTQYF.

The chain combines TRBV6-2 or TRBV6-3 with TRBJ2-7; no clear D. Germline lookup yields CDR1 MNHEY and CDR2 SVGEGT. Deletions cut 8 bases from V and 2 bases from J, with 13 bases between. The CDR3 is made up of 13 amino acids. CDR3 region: CASDAGTTYEQYF. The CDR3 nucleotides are TGTGCCAGCGATGCAGGTACCACCTACGAGCAGTACTTC.

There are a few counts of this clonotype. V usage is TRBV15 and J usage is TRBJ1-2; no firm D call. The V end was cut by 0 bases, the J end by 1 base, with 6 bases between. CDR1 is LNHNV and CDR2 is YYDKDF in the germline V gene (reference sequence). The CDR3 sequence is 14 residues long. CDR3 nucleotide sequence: TGTGCCACCAGCAGAGATCTGATTAACTATGGCTACACCTTC. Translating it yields CATSRDLINYGYTF.

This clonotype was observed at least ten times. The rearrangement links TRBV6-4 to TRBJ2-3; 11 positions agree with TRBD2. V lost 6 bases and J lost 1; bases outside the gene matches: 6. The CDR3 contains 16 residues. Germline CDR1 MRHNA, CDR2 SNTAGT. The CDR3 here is CASSPGTSGGTDTQYF. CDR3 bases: TGTGCCAGCAGCCCAGGGACTAGCGGTGGCACAGATACGCAGTATTTT.

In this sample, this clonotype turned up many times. The DNA of the CDR3 is TGTGCCAGCAGCTTAGAACTGCGCGGGAACTACGAGCAGTACTTC. This translates into CASSLELRGNYEQYF. The V and J genes are TRBV7-8 and TRBJ2-7; tentative D call: TRBD2 (6 bases). CDR1 is SGHVS and CDR2 is FQNEAQ in the germline V gene. This CDR3 has 15 amino acids. Trimming removed 1 base at V and 3 bases at J, with 13 bases between.

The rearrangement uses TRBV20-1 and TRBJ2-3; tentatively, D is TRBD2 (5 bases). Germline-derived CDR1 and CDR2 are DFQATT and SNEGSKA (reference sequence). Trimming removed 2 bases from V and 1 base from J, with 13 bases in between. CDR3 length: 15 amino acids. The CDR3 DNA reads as TGCAGTGCTAGACTACCGAAAGCGGGCACAGATACGCAGTATTTT. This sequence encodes CSARLPKAGTDTQYF.

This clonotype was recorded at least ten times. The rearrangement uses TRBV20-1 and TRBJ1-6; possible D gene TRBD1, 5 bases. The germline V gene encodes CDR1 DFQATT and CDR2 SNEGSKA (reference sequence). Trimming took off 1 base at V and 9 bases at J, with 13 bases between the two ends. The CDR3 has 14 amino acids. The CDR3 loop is CSARAGVWSSPLHF. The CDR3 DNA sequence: TGCAGTGCTAGAGCGGGGGTTTGGAGTTCACCCCTCCACTTT.

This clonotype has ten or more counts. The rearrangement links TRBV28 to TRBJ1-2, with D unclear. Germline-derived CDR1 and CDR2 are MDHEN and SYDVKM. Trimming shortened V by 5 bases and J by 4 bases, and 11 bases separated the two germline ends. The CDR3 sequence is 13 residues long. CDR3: CASSLIKGYGYTF. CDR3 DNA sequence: TGTGCCAGCAGTCTCATCAAGGGCTATGGCTACACCTTC.

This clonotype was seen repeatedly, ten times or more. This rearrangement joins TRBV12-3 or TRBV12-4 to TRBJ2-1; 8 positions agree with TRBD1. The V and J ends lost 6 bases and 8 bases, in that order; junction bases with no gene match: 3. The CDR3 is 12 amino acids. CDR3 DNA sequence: TGTGCCAGCAGATACAGGGGGGATGAGCAGTTCTTC. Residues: CASRYRGDEQFF.

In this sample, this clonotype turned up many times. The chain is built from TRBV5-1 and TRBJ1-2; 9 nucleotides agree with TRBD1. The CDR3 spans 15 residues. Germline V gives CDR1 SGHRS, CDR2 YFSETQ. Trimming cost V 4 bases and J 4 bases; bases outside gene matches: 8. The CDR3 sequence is CASSLQVTGGYGYTF. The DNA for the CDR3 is TGCGCCAGCAGCCTCCAAGTGACAGGGGGCTATGGCTACACCTTC.

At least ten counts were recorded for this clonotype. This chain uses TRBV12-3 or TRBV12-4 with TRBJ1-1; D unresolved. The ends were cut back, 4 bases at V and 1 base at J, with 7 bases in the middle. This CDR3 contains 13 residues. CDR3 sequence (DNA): TGTGCCAGCAGTTCGAAGGGGAACACTGAAGCTTTCTTT. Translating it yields CASSSKGNTEAFF.

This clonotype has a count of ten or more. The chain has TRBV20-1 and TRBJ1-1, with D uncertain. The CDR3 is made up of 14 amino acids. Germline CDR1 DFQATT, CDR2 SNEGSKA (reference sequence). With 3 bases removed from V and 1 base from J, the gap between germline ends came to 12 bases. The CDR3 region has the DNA TGCAGTGCTAGCCTCGGTTGGGAGAACACTGAAGCTTTCTTT. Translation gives CSASLGWENTEAFF.

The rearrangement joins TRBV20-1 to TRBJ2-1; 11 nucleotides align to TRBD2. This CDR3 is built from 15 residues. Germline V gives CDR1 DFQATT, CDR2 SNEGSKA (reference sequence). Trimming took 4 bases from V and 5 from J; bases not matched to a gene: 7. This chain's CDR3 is CSAMALLAGDNEQFF. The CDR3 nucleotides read TGCAGTGCTATGGCCCTACTAGCGGGAGACAATGAGCAGTTCTTC.

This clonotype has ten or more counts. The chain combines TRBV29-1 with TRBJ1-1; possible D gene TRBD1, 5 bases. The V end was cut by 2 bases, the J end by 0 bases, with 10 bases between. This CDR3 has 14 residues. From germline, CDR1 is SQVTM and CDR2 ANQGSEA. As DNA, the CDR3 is TGCAGCGTTGAAATGGGGGAGATGAACACTGAAGCTTTCTTT. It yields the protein CSVEMGEMNTEAFF.

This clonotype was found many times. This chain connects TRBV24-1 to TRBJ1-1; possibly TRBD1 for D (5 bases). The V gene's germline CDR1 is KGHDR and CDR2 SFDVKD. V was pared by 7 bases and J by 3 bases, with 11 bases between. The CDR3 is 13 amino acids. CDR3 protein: CATSSPGYTEAFF. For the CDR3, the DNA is TGTGCCACCAGCTCCCCAGGGTACACTGAAGCTTTCTTT.

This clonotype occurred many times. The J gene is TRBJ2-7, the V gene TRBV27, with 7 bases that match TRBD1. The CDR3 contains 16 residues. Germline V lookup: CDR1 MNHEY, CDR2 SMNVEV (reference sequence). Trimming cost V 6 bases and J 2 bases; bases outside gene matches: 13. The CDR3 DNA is TGTGCCAGCAGCCCATCCGGTGGGACAGAAGCCTACGAGCAGTACTTC. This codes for CASSPSGGTEAYEQYF.

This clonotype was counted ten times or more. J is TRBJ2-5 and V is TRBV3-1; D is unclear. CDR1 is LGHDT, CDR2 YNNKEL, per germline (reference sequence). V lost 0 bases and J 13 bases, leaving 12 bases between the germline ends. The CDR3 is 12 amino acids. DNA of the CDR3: TGTGCCAGCAGCCAAGACCGGGTAAATCGGTACTTC. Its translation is CASSQDRVNRYF.

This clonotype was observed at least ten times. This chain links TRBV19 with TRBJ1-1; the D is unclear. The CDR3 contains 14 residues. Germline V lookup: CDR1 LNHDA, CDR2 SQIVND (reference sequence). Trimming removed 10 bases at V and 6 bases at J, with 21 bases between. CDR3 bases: TGTGCCACCTCAGTTCCCGTTGATGGCTCTGAAGCTTTCTTT. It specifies CATSVPVDGSEAFF. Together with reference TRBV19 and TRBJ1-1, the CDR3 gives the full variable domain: DGGITQSPKYLFRKEGQNVTLSCEQNLNHDAMYWYRQDPGQGLRLIYYSQIVNDFQKGDIAEGYSVSREKKESFPLTVTSAQKNPTAFYLCATSVPVDGSEAFFGQGTRLTVV.

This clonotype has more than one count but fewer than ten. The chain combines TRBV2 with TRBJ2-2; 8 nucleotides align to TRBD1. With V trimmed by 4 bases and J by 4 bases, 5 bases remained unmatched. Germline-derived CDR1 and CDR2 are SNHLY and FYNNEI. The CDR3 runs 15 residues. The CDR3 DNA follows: TGTGCCAGCAGTGGGGACAGGCTCTTCACCGGGGAGCTGTTTTTT. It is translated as CASSGDRLFTGELFF.

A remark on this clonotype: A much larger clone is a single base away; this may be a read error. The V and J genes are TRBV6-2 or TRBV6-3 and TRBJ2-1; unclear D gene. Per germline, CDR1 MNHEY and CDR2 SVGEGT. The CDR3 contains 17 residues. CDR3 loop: CARSYTFEWGSYNEQFF. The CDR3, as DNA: TGTGCCAGAAGTTATACATTTGAGTGGGGCTCCTACAATGAGCAGTTCTTC.

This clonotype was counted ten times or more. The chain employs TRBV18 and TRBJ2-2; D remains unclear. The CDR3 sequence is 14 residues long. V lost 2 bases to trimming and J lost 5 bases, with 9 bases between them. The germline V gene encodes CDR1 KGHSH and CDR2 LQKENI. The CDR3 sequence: CASSPGQFTGELFF. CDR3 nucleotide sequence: TGTGCCAGCTCACCAGGGCAATTTACCGGGGAGCTGTTTTTT.

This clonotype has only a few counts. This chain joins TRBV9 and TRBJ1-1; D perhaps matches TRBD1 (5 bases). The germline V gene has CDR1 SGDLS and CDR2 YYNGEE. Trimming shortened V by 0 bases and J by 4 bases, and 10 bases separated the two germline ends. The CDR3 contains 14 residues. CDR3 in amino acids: CASSVEGVGTEAFF. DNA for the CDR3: TGTGCCAGCAGCGTAGAAGGGGTGGGCACTGAAGCTTTCTTT.

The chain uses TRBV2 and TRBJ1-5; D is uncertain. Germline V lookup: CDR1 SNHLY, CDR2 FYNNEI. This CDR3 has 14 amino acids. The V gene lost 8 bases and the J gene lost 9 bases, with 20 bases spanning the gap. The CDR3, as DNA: TGTGCCAGCGGGCCAGCAGACCTTCTTCGGCCCCAGCATTTT. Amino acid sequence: CASGPADLLRPQHF.